This T cell receptor beta chain originates from a study of T cell responses to AZD1222 COVID-19 vaccine. Findings and caveats of the study: Targeting of unmutated variant regions was reportedly seen in nearly half of spike-specific TCRs. The peak T cell response came first, and repertoires were sampled only after it. Donors were largely white British and mainly female; clonal diversity was possibly underestimated.

Profiling relied on immunoSEQ multiplex PCR, and the TCRdb table lists in-frame clones only, not all of them. The sample holds some 100,000 clones, around 90% seen once. As to this clone: The target antigen is unknown.

The source is an adult in good health. Sample: peripheral blood, taken on day 0 of AZD1222 vaccination.

CDR3 coding DNA: TGTGCCACCAGTGATTTGAGGGGGAATCATTTCCACGAGCAGTACTTC. Its translation: CATSDLRGNHFHEQYF. The genes are TRBV24-1 and TRBJ2-7, with D possibly matching TRBD1 (6 bases). The CDR3 is 16 amino acids. Germline CDR1 reads KGHDR; CDR2 reads SFDVKD. V was shortened by 0 bases and J by 5 bases, with 16 bases between the two germline ends.